The clone carrying this T cell receptor (beta chain) was seen repeatedly, ten times or more. Its target is unknown. Naive CD4+ cells had CD25+ Tregs removed. Constant-region reverse primers amplified full-length variable regions, followed by semi-nested Nested Universal Primer A PCR. TCRdb ran MiXCR on the 5' RACE reads and lists one entry per CDR3 protein. The sample includes over 55,000 distinct CDR3 sequences, approximately 31% of them seen just once. V trimming: 6 bases; J trimming: 6 bases; junction bases outside the gene matches: 12. The CDR3 is 14 amino acids. Germline CDR1 SQVTM, CDR2 ANQGSEA. Whole-study results and caveats: Tumor memory CD4+ T cell TCR gene usage clustered with blood and lymph node memory CD4+ cells and lymph node naive CD4+ cells. Tumor-infiltrating Treg TCR alpha and beta sequences overlapped most with tumor naive CD4+ T cells, then blood naive.

Sequenced material: tumor-infiltrating naive CD4+ T cells sorted from the breast tumor. As to subset: naive CD4+ T cells, CD4+CD45RA+CD25-. The genes are TRBV29-1 and TRBJ2-7; 9 bases map to TRBD1. The sequence was obtained from a female donor with breast cancer. CDR3 loop: CSVTAGTGISEQYF. The CDR3 region has the DNA TGCAGCGTGACGGCCGGGACAGGGATAAGCGAGCAGTACTTC.